A selection of T cell receptor beta chains follows, all from one sample in a study of blood T cell repertoires in COVID-19. Clones were read by immunoSEQ multiplex PCR, and TCRdb kept only the in-frame ones, dropping some. This sample has 200,000 to 300,000 clones; roughly 87% occur once, and the top ten carry just over 7%. Source material: peripheral blood. The receptor source for this set is a man aged 55-75 years who had recovered from COVID-19. Both conserved end residues are part of each CDR3. Clone size, where shown, is once, few, many, or a class for clones that have expanded.

clone_size	v_call	j_call	cdr3_aa
once	TRBV5-1	TRBJ2-3	CASSYGQSTDTQYF
NA	TRBV19	TRBJ1-6	CASMDSSYNSPLHF
NA	TRBV28	TRBJ2-5	CASKKLSGGARETQYF
few	TRBV5-4	TRBJ1-2	CASSPAGTYGYTF
NA	TRBV5-6	TRBJ1-2	CASSQSLQRLAGYGYTF
once	TRBV30	TRBJ2-1	CAWSSGQAGNEQFF
NA	TRBV9	TRBJ2-6	CASSVGSGGLTGANVLTF
once	TRBV7-6	TRBJ1-5	CASSLAGQLNQPQHF
NA	TRBV30	TRBJ2-1	CAWSVSDRYNEQFF
NA	TRBV6-5	TRBJ2-5	CASSYSGQGGRETQYF
NA	TRBV6-5	TRBJ1-6	CASRNRDRGSPLHF
NA	TRBV5-1	TRBJ2-7	CASSLGGGAAYEQYF
NA	TRBV19	TRBJ2-3	CASTDRQGTDTQYF
few	TRBV6-5	TRBJ2-5	CASSYVGRGGRETQYF
NA	TRBV4-1	TRBJ2-1	CASSQGQGTYNEQFF
NA	TRBV6-5	TRBJ1-2	CASRTGTGYTF
NA	TRBV4-2	TRBJ1-2	CASSQELITRGAGYTF
NA	TRBV12-5	TRBJ2-1	CASGFATGKNYNEQFF
once	TRBV11-2	TRBJ1-5	CASSLKQDQPQHF
NA	TRBV5-1	TRBJ2-5	CASSLARGAETQYF
NA	TRBV21-1	TRBJ2-4	CASSKTRQGGLFCEAKNIQYF
NA	TRBV9	TRBJ2-1	CASSPPLGKKSSYNEQFF